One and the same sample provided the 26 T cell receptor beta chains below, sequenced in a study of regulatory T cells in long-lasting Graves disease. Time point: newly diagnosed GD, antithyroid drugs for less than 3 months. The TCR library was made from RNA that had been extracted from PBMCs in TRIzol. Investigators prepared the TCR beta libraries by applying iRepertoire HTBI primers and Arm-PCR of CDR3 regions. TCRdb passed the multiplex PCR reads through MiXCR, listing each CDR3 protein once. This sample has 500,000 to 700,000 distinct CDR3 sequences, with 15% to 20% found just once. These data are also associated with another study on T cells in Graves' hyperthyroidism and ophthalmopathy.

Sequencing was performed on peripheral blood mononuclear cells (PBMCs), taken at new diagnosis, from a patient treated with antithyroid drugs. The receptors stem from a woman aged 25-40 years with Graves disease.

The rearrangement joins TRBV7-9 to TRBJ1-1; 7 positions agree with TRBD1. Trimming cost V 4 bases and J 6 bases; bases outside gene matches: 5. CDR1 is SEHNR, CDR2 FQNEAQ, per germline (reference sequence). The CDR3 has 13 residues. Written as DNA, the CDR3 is TGTGCCAGCAGCTCGACAGGGTTCGCTGAAGCTTTCTTT. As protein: CASSSTGFAEAFF.

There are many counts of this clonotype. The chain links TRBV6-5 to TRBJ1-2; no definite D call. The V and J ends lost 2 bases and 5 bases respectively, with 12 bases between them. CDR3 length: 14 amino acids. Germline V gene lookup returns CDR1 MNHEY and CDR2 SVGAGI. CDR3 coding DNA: TGTGCCAGCAGTTACGGTGGCCTAAATTATGGCTACACCTTC. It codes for CASSYGGLNYGYTF.

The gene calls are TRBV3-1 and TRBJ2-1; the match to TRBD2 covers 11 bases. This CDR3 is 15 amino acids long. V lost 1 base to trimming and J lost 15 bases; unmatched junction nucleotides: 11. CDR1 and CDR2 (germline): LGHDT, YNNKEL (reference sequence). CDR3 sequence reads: CASSQVLIAGGGLFF. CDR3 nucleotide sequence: TGTGCCAGCAGCCAAGTATTAATAGCGGGAGGGGGCCTGTTCTTC.

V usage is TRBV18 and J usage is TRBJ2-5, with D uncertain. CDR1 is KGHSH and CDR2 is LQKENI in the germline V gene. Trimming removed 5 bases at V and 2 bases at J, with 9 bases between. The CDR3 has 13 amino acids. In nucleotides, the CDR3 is TGTGCCAGCTCAGTCGCCAGACAAGAGACCCAGTACTTC. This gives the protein CASSVARQETQYF.

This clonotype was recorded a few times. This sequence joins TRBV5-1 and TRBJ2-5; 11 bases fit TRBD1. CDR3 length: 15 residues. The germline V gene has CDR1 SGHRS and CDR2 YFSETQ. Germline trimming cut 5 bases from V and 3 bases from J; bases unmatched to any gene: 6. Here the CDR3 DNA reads TGCGCCAGCAGACAGAGGACAGGGGGCGAAGAGACCCAGTACTTC. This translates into CASRQRTGGEETQYF.

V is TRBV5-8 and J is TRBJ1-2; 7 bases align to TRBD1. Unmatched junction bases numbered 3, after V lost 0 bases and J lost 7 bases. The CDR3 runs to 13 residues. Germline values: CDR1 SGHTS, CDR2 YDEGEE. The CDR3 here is CASSLGDSTGYTF. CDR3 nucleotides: TGTGCCAGCAGCTTGGGGGACAGTACTGGCTACACCTTC.

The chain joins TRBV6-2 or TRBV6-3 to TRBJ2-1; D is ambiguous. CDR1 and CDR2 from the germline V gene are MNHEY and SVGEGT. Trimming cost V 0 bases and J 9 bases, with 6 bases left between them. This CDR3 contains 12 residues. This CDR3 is CASSYSTGEQFF. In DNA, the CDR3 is TGTGCCAGCAGTTACTCGACTGGTGAGCAGTTCTTC.

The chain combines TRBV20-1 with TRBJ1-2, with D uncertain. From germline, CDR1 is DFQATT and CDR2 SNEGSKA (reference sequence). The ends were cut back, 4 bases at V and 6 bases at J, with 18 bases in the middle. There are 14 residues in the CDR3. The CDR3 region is CSAIVRQRVDGYTF. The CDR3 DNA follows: TGCAGTGCTATTGTGCGGCAAAGGGTCGATGGCTACACCTTC.

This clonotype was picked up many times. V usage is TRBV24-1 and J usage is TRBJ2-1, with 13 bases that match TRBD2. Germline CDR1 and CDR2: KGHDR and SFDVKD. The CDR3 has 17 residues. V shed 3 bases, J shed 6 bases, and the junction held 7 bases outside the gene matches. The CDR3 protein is CATSDASTSGRGNEQFF. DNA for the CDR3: TGTGCCACCAGTGATGCCAGTACTAGCGGGAGGGGCAATGAGCAGTTCTTC.

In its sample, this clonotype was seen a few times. CDR3 residues: CASSLSGGYYNEQFF. The CDR3 coding sequence is TGTGCCAGCAGCTTGAGTGGCGGGTACTACAATGAGCAGTTCTTC. The V and J genes are TRBV5-4 and TRBJ2-1; a possible D gene is TRBD2 (5 bases). Germline V CDR1 and CDR2: SGHNT, YYREEE (reference sequence). V was cut by 1 base and J by 3 bases, with 11 bases left in between. This CDR3 is 15 amino acids long. Supplemented by reference TRBV5-4 and TRBJ2-1, the full variable domain reads ETGVTQSPTHLIKTRGQQVTLRCSSQSGHNTVSWYQQALGQGPQFIFQYYREEENGRGNFPPRFSGLQFPNYSSELNVNALELDDSALYLCASSLSGGYYNEQFFGPGTRLTVL.

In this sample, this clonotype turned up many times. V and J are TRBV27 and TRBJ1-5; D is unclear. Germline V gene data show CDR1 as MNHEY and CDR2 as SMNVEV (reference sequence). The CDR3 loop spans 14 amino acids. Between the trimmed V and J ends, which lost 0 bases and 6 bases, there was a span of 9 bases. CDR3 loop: CASSLSKATQPQHF. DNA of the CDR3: TGTGCCAGCAGTTTATCGAAGGCGACTCAGCCCCAGCATTTT.

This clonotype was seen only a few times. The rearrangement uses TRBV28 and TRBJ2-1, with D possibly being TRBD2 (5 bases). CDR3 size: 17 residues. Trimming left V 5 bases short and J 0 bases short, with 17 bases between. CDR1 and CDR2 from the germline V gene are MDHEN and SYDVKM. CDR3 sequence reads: CASSSLPKRSSYNEQFF. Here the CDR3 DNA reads TGTGCCAGCAGTAGTCTCCCGAAGCGGAGCTCCTACAATGAGCAGTTCTTC.

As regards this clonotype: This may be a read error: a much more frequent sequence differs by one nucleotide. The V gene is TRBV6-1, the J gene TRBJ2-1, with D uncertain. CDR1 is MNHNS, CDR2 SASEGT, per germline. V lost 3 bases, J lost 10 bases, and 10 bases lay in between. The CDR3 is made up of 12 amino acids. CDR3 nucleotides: TGTGCCAGCAGTGACAGCAACTACGAGCAGTTCTTC. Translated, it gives CASSDSNYEQFF.

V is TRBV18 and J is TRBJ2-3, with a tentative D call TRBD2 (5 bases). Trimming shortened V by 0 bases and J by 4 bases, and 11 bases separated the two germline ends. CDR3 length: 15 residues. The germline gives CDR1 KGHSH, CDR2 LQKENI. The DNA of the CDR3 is TGTGCCAGCTCACCACCGGTCGGGGTGGCAGATACGCAGTATTTT. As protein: CASSPPVGVADTQYF.

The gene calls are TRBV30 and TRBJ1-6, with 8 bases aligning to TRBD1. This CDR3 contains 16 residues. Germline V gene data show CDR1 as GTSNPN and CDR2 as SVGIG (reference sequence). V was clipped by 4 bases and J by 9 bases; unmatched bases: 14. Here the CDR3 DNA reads TGTGCCTGGAAGGAACGGTCGGGACAGGTCATTTCACCCCTCCACTTT. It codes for CAWKERSGQVISPLHF.

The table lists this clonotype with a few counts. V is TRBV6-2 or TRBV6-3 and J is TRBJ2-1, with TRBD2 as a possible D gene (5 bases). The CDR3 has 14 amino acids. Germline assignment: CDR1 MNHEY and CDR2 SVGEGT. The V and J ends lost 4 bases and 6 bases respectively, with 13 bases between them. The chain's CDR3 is CASSLREWGNEQFF. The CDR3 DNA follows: TGTGCCAGCAGTTTGAGGGAGTGGGGCAATGAGCAGTTCTTC.

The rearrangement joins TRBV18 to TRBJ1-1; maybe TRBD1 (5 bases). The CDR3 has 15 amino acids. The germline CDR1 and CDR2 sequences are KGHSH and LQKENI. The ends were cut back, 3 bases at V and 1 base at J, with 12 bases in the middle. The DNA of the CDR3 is TGTGCCAGCTCACCCGGGGGTGCAGCGAACACTGAAGCTTTCTTT. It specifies CASSPGGAANTEAFF.

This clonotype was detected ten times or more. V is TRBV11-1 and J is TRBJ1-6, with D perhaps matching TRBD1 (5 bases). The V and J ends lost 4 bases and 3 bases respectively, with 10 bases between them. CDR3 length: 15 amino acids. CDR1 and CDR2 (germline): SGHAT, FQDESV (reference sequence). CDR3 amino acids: CASSSGTDYNSPLHF. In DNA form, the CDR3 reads TGTGCCAGCAGCTCGGGGACGGACTATAATTCACCCCTCCACTTT.

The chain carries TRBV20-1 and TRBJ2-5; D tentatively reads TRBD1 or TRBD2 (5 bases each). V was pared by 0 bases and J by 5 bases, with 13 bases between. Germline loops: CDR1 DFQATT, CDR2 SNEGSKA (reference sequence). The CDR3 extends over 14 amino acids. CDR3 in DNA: TGCAGTGCTAGAGATGGGACGGTTGGGGAGACCCAGTACTTC. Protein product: CSARDGTVGETQYF.

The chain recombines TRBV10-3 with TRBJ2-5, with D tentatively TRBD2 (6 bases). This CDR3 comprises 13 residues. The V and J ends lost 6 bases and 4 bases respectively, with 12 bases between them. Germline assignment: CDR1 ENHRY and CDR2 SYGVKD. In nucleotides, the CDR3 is TGTGCCATCAGCGGGACCGGGGGAGAGACCCAGTACTTC. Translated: CAISGTGGETQYF.

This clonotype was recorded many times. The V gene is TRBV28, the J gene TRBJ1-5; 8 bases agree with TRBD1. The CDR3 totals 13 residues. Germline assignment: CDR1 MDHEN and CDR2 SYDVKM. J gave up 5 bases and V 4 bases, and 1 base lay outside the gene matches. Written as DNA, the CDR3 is TGTGCCAGCAGTTCAGGGGGCCATCAGCCCCAGCATTTT. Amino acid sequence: CASSSGGHQPQHF. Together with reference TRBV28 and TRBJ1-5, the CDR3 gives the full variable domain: DVKVTQSSRYLVKRTGEKVFLECVQDMDHENMFWYRQDPGLGLRLIYFSYDVKMKEKGDIPEGYSVSREKKERFSLILESASTNQTSMYLCASSSGGHQPQHFGDGTRLSIL.

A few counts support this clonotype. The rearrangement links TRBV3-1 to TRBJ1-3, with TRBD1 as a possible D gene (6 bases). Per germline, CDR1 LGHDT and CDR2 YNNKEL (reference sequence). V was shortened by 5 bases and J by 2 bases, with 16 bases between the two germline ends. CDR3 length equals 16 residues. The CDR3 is CASSSFGGFTGNTIYF. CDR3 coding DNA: TGTGCCAGCAGCTCCTTCGGGGGCTTTACTGGAAACACCATATATTTT. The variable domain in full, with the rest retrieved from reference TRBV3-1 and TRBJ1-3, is DTAVSQTPKYLVTQMGNDKSIKCEQNLGHDTMYWYKQDSKKFLKIMFSYNNKELIINETVPNRFSPKSPDKAHLNLHINSLELGDSAVYFCASSSFGGFTGNTIYFGEGSWLTVV.

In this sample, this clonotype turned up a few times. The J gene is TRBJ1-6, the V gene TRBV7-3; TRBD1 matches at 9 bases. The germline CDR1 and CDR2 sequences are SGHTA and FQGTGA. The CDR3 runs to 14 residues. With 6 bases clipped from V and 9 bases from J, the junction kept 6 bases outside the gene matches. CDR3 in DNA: TGTGCCAGCAGTAGGGGACAGGGTACTTCACCCCTCCACTTT. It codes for CASSRGQGTSPLHF.

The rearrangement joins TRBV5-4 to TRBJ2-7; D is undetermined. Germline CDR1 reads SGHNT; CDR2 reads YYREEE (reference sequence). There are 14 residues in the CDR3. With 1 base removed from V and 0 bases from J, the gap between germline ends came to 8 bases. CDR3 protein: CASSLPDNSYEQYF. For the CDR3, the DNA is TGTGCCAGCAGCTTGCCCGATAACTCCTACGAGCAGTACTTC.

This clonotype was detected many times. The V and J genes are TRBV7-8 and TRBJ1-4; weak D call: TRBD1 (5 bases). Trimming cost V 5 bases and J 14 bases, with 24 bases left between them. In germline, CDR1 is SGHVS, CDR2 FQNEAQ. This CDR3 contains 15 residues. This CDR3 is CASSRYATLGGELFF. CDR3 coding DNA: TGTGCCAGCAGCCGATATGCTACACTCGGGGGAGAGCTGTTTTTT.

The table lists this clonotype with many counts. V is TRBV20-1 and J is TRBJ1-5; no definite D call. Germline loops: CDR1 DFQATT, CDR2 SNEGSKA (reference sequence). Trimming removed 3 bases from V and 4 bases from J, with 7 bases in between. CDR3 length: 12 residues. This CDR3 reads CSASGTNQPQHF. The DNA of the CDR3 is TGCAGTGCTAGCGGAACGAATCAGCCCCAGCATTTT.